The clone carrying this T cell receptor (beta chain) was seen more than once but under ten times. Regions amplified from RNA transcripts were the TCR beta CDR3 regions. When the TCR CDR3 underwent first-round RT-PCR, the HTBI primer set was used. TCRdb ran MiXCR on the multiplex PCR reads and lists one entry per CDR3 protein. The table records approximately 400,000 distinct CDR3 sequences, 15% to 18% of them present only once. This sample was included in a study of T cells in Graves' hyperthyroidism and ophthalmopathy. The CDR3 consists of 13 residues. Germline loops: CDR1 SGHRS, CDR2 YFSETQ. V was trimmed by 0 bases and J by 3 bases, leaving 6 bases between them.

The source material was blood. The V and J genes are TRBV5-1 and TRBJ1-2; D uncertain. This sequence was found in a young woman with Graves' hyperthyroidism. This chain's CDR3 is CASSLEVHYGYTF. In DNA, the CDR3 is TGCGCCAGCAGCTTGGAGGTCCACTATGGCTACACCTTC.